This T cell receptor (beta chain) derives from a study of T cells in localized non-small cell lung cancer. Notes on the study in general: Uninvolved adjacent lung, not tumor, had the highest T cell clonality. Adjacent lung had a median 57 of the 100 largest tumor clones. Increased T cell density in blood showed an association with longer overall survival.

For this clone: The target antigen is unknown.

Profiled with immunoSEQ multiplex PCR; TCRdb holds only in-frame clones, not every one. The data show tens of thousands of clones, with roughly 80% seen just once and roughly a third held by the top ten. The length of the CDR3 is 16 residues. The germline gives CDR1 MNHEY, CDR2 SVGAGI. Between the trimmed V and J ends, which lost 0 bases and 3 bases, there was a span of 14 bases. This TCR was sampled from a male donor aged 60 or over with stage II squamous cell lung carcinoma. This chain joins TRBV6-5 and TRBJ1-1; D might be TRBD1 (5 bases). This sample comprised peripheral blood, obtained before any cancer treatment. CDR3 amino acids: CASSYSIGELYTEAFF. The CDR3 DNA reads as TGTGCCAGCAGTTACTCAATAGGGGAGCTTTACACTGAAGCTTTCTTT.